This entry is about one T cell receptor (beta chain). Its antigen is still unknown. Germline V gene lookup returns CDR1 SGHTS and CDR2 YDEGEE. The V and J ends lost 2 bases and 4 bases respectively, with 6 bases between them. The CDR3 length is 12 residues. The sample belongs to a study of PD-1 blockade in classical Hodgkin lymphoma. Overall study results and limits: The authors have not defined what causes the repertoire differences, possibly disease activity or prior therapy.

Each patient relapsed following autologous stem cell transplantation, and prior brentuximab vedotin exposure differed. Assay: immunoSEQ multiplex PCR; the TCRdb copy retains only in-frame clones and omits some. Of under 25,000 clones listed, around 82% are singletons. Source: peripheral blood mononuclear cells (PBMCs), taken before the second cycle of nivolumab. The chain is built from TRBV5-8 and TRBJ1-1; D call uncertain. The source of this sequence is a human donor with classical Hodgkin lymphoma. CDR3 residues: CASSFRGTEAFF. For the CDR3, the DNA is TGTGCCAGCAGCTTTCGGGGCACTGAAGCTTTCTTT.